This TCR beta chain appears in the sequencing data of a study of PD-L1 blockade in urothelial cancer. Background on the study: Blood was subjected to analysis at 3 weeks (second dose) and 6 weeks following treatment start.

CDR3 size: 15 residues. Germline lookup yields CDR1 SGHNT and CDR2 YYREEE (reference sequence). Trimming cost V 1 base and J 1 base; bases outside gene matches: 4. The time point is: pretreatment peripheral blood. The cohort comprised individuals with locally advanced or metastatic urothelial carcinoma. Between 1 and 8 samples, pretreatment and on-treatment, were given by each patient. Sequencing used immunoSEQ multiplex PCR; TCRdb keeps in-frame clones, though not all of them. Counted here are about 56,000 clones, less than 90% occurring once; the ten biggest clones make up about a sixth. Sample: PBMCs, taken around atezolizumab (anti-PD-L1) treatment. The gene calls are TRBV5-4 and TRBJ1-1; TRBD1 matches at 7 bases. The clonotype comes from a man aged 65-85 years with urothelial cancer. CDR3 protein: CASSLPQGGNTEAFF. Written as DNA, the CDR3 is TGTGCCAGCAGCTTGCCCCAGGGGGGGAACACTGAAGCTTTCTTT.